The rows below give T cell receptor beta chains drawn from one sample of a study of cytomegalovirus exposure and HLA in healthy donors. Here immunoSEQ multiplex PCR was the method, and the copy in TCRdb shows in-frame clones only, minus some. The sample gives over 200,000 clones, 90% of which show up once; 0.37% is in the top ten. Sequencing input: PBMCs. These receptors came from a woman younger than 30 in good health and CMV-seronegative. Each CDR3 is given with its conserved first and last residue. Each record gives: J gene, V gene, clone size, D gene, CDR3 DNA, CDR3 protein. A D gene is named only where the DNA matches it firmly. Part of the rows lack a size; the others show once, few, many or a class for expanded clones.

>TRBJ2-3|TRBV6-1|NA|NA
TGTGCCAGCAGTGATATCCACTTAGATACGCAGTATTTT
CASSDIHLDTQYF
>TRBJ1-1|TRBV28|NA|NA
TGTGCCAGCAGTTTTCTCGACAGGAACACTGAAGCTTTCTTT
CASSFLDRNTEAFF
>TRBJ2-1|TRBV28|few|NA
TGTGCCAGCGGGGGACTTTCATGGAATGAGCAGTTCTTC
CASGGLSWNEQFF
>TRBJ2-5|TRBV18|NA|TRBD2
TGTGCCAGCGCACGGACTAGGGAACAAGAGACCCAGTACTTC
CASARTREQETQYF
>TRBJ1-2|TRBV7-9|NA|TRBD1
TGTGCCAGCAGTCAACCCCCCGGACAGGGTGCCTATGGCTACACCTTC
CASSQPPGQGAYGYTF
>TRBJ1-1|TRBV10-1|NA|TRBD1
TGCGCCAGCAGGGGGGACAGCGCTCCAGAGGGCTCGGCTTTCTTT
CASRGDSAPEGSAFF
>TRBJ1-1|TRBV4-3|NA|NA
TGCGCCAGCAGCCAAGGTTATCGAGCTTTCTTT
CASSQGYRAFF
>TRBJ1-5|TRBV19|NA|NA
TGTGCCAGTAGTATAGAAGCCTTACTCTGGCAGCCCCAGCATTTT
CASSIEALLWQPQHF
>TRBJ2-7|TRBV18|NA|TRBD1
TGTGCCAGCTCACCGGGACAGGGGGCCCACGAGCAGTACTTC
CASSPGQGAHEQYF
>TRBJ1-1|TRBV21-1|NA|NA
TGTGCCAGCAGCAATAAAACAGGGCACACTGAAGCTTTCTTT
CASSNKTGHTEAFF
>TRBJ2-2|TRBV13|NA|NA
TGTGCCAAACCGACGGGGACCGGGGAGCTGTTTTTT
CAKPTGTGELFF
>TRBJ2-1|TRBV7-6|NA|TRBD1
TGTGCCAGCAGCTCAACTCGGACAGGGAATCAGTTCTTC
CASSSTRTGNQFF
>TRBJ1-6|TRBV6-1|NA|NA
TGTGCCAGCAGGAACACAGGCGACCCTTCACCCCTCCACTTT
CASRNTGDPSPLHF
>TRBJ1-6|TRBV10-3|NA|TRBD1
TGTGCCATCAGCGACAGGGACTCCTATAATTCACCCCTCCACTTT
CAISDRDSYNSPLHF
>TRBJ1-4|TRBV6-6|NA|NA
TGTGCCAGCAGTTACTCACGGGGTGAAAAACTGTTTTTT
CASSYSRGEKLFF
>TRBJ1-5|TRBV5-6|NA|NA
TGTGCCAGCAGCTTGACTAGGGTCAATCAGCCCCAGCATTTT
CASSLTRVNQPQHF
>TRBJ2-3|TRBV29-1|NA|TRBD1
TGCAGCGCTCCCCGGACAGGGGAAAGAGATACGCAGTATTTT
CSAPRTGERDTQYF
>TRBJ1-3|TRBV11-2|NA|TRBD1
TGTGCCAGCAGCAAGGGACAGGGACAAGAAAACACCATATATTTT
CASSKGQGQENTIYF
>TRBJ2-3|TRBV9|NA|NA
TGTGCCAGCAGCGTAGTTGGACACACCACAGATACGCAGTATTTT
CASSVVGHTTDTQYF
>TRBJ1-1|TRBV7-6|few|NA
TGTGCCAGCAGCCTAGGGGCTTGGACTGAAGCTTTCTTT
CASSLGAWTEAFF
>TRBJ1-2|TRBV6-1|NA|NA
TGTGCCAGCAGACCAAGCGACTATGGCTACACCTTC
CASRPSDYGYTF
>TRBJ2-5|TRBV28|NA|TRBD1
TGTGCCAGCAGTTCGGACAGGTTTGAGACCCAGTACTTC
CASSSDRFETQYF
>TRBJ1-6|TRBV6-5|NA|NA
TGTGCCAGCAGTGGACAGTTTAATTCACCCCTCCACTTT
CASSGQFNSPLHF